The 27 T cell receptor beta chains reported below all come from one sample, sequenced in a study of cytomegalovirus exposure and HLA in healthy donors. 13 Jbeta primers and 60 Vbeta primers were used for the PCR. Assay: immunoSEQ multiplex PCR; the TCRdb copy retains only in-frame clones and omits some. The sample holds over 95,000 clones, roughly 80% seen once. Material for sequencing was PBMCs. The receptors were sampled from a woman in her twenties or thirties in good health and CMV-seropositive.

The rearrangement uses TRBV27 and TRBJ1-6; 7 positions match TRBD1. Trimming at V came to 3 bases and at J to 7 bases, leaving 6 bases not matched to a gene. The CDR3 covers 15 residues. Germline lookup yields CDR1 MNHEY and CDR2 SMNVEV (reference sequence). CDR3 in DNA: TGTGCCAGCAGTTTGACCGGGACAGCAAATTCACCCCTCCACTTT. This sequence encodes CASSLTGTANSPLHF.

This clone turned up a few times. The chain couples TRBV2 to TRBJ1-2; unclear D gene. The CDR3 sequence is 11 residues long. Germline-derived CDR1 and CDR2 are SNHLY and FYNNEI. V shed 6 bases and J shed 5 bases, with 7 bases lying between them. In DNA form, the CDR3 reads TGTGCCAGCAGCCCCGAGTATGGCTACACCTTC. Amino acids: CASSPEYGYTF.

The CDR3 region is CASERDRLNQPQHF. CDR3 DNA sequence: TGTGCCAGCGAACGGGACAGGCTCAATCAGCCCCAGCATTTT. The chain joins TRBV2 to TRBJ1-5, with 8 bases lining up with TRBD1. Germline trimming cut 8 bases from V and 3 bases from J; bases unmatched to any gene: 6. The CDR3 covers 14 residues. From germline, CDR1 is SNHLY and CDR2 FYNNEI.

As concerns this clone: One junction end disagrees with the germline gene, perhaps due to a read error. The same CDR3 is also encoded by other DNA sequences in this sample. The chain uses TRBV6-5 and TRBJ1-1, with D hard to call. This CDR3 region has 15 residues. From germline, CDR1 is MNHEY and CDR2 SVGAGI. The CDR3 loop is CASREAGGMNTEAFF. DNA for the CDR3: TGTGCCAGCCGGGAGGCAGGTGGGATGAATACTGAAGCTTTCTTT.

This chain connects TRBV2 to TRBJ2-1; 8 positions agree with TRBD2. The germline gives CDR1 SNHLY, CDR2 FYNNEI. V shed 6 bases and J 6 bases; nucleotides not matched to a gene: 10. CDR3 size: 15 residues. The CDR3 reads CASSPGSGTVNEQFF. The CDR3 DNA is TGTGCCAGCAGCCCAGGTAGCGGGACCGTCAATGAGCAGTTCTTC.

The chain employs TRBV2 and TRBJ2-6; D is perhaps TRBD2 (5 bases). This CDR3 has 15 residues. V was trimmed by 4 bases and J by 3 bases, leaving 10 bases between them. The germline V gene has CDR1 SNHLY and CDR2 FYNNEI. CDR3: CASSVEGFGANVLTF. The CDR3 bases are TGTGCCAGCAGTGTCGAGGGATTTGGGGCCAACGTCCTGACTTTC.

The chain joins TRBV7-9 to TRBJ1-3, with unresolved D. The CDR3 sequence is 13 residues long. Germline lookup yields CDR1 SEHNR and CDR2 FQNEAQ (reference sequence). The ends were cut back, 3 bases at V and 4 bases at J, with 7 bases in the middle. CDR3 sequence (DNA): TGTGCCAGCAGCTTCTTGGCCGGAAACACCATATATTTT. Translated: CASSFLAGNTIYF.

This clone was counted a few times. The CDR3 DNA reads as TGTGCCAGCAGTGAACAGGAAGATACGCAGTATTTT. Its protein product is CASSEQEDTQYF. This sequence joins TRBV2 and TRBJ2-3; D call uncertain. The CDR3 extends over 12 amino acids. V lost 2 bases, J lost 5 bases, and 5 bases lay in between. Germline V lookup: CDR1 SNHLY, CDR2 FYNNEI.

The chain recombines TRBV10-3 with TRBJ2-5; possible D gene TRBD1, 7 bases. This CDR3 comprises 15 residues. Trimming took 3 bases from V and 2 from J, leaving 13 bases between them. CDR1 is ENHRY, CDR2 SYGVKD, per germline. The chain's CDR3 is CAISDTGEAQETQYF. The CDR3 DNA reads as TGTGCCATCAGTGATACAGGGGAGGCACAAGAGACCCAGTACTTC.

The chain carries TRBV30 and TRBJ2-5, with a tentative D call TRBD2 (5 bases). Per the germline V gene, CDR1 is GTSNPN and CDR2 is SVGIG (reference sequence). The V gene lost 4 bases and the J gene lost 7 bases, with 10 bases spanning the gap. The CDR3 is made up of 11 amino acids. CDR3 nucleotide sequence: TGTGCCTGGACTAGCTATGGGACCCAGTACTTC. Protein sequence: CAWTSYGTQYF.

V is TRBV4-1 and J is TRBJ2-5; 7 bases align to TRBD1. Germline CDR1 is MGHRA and CDR2 is YSYEKL. Trimming removed 0 bases from V and 9 bases from J; junction bases left unmatched: 10. The length of the CDR3 is 15 residues. DNA for the CDR3: TGCGCCAGCAGCCAAGACGGACAGGCGAGGACGGCCCAGTACTTC. Protein: CASSQDGQARTAQYF.

The chain has TRBV7-2 and TRBJ2-2, with TRBD1 identical over 10 bases. Germline CDR1 is SGHTA and CDR2 is FQGNSA. The CDR3 has 14 residues. With 6 bases clipped from V and 5 bases from J, the junction kept 3 bases outside the gene matches. Here the CDR3 reads CASRRTGGTGELFF. CDR3 coding DNA: TGTGCCAGCAGACGGACAGGGGGGACCGGGGAGCTGTTTTTT.

This CDR3 reads CASSVGGTTEKLFF. The CDR3 DNA follows: TGTGCCAGCAGCGTCGGGGGGACCACTGAAAAACTGTTTTTT. The chain employs TRBV9 and TRBJ1-4, with D perhaps matching TRBD1 (5 bases). Deletions cut 2 bases from V and 7 bases from J, with 12 bases between. Germline CDR1 reads SGDLS; CDR2 reads YYNGEE. The CDR3 runs to 14 residues.

This clone was counted a few times. The V and J genes are TRBV6-1 and TRBJ1-4; tentatively, D is TRBD1 (6 bases). The V and J ends lost 3 bases and 7 bases respectively, with 18 bases between them. The length of the CDR3 is 16 residues. Germline loops: CDR1 MNHNS, CDR2 SASEGT. The CDR3 here is CASSDPLARGIEKLFF. The CDR3 region has the DNA TGTGCCAGCAGTGATCCTTTGGCAAGGGGGATTGAAAAACTGTTTTTT.

The V and J genes are TRBV28 and TRBJ2-5; 7 bases are shared with TRBD2. The CDR3 covers 14 residues. The trim removed 7 bases at V and 7 bases at J, leaving 12 bases unmatched. Per the germline V gene, CDR1 is MDHEN and CDR2 is SYDVKM. The CDR3 here is CASKPTSEVGTQYF. The CDR3 DNA is TGTGCCAGCAAACCAACTAGCGAAGTAGGGACCCAGTACTTC.

The J gene is TRBJ2-4, the V gene TRBV27; perhaps TRBD1 as D (6 bases). Germline V gene data show CDR1 as MNHEY and CDR2 as SMNVEV (reference sequence). The germline V and J ends were trimmed by 6 bases and 5 bases, with 14 bases remaining between them. CDR3 size: 14 residues. CDR3 protein: CASSNTGLENIQYF. Here the CDR3 DNA reads TGTGCCAGCAGCAACACAGGGTTGGAAAACATTCAGTACTTC.

This rearrangement joins TRBV29-1 to TRBJ1-4; TRBD1 aligns across 7 bases. The CDR3 length is 13 residues. Germline lookup yields CDR1 SQVTM and CDR2 ANQGSEA. The V segment lost 3 bases and the J segment 4 bases; nucleotides outside the gene matches: 2. The CDR3 DNA is TGCAGCGTTGAGGGGGACAGTAATGAAAAACTGTTTTTT. Encoded protein: CSVEGDSNEKLFF.

The gene calls are TRBV18 and TRBJ1-3; D gene ambiguous. The CDR3 runs 14 residues. V lost 2 bases and J lost 9, with 14 bases in between. Per germline, CDR1 KGHSH and CDR2 LQKENI. CDR3 sequence reads: CASSPSEAWGTIYF. The DNA for the CDR3 is TGTGCCAGCTCACCATCGGAGGCCTGGGGCACCATATATTTT.

The V gene is TRBV5-4, the J gene TRBJ2-7; tentative D call: TRBD1 (6 bases). The CDR3 has 15 amino acids. Between the trimmed V and J ends, which lost 2 bases and 1 base, there was a span of 13 bases. CDR1 is SGHNT, CDR2 YYREEE, per germline (reference sequence). Here the CDR3 reads CASSFSGTLSYEQYF. The CDR3 DNA reads TGTGCCAGCAGCTTTTCCGGGACACTATCCTACGAGCAGTACTTC.

The chain employs TRBV6-1 and TRBJ2-7; TRBD1 matches at 8 bases. V was pared by 2 bases and J by 2 bases, with 5 bases of the junction left unmatched. The length of the CDR3 is 15 residues. Per germline, CDR1 MNHNS and CDR2 SASEGT. This CDR3 reads CASSEWTGKPYEQYF. For the CDR3, the DNA is TGTGCCAGCAGTGAATGGACAGGGAAGCCCTACGAGCAGTACTTC.

This rearrangement joins TRBV5-1 to TRBJ2-1; tentatively, D is TRBD1 (6 bases). This CDR3 has 16 amino acids. Between the trimmed V and J ends, which lost 1 base and 3 bases, there was a span of 14 bases. Germline values: CDR1 SGHRS, CDR2 YFSETQ. The CDR3 is CASSLFTGTLYNEQFF. CDR3 sequence (DNA): TGCGCCAGCAGCTTGTTCACAGGGACCCTCTACAATGAGCAGTTCTTC. Using reference TRBV5-1 and TRBJ2-1 for the parts outside the CDR3, the full variable domain is KAGVTQTPRYLIKTRGQQVTLSCSPISGHRSVSWYQQTPGQGLQFLFEYFSETQRNKGNFPGRFSGRQFSNSRSEMNVSTLELGDSALYLCASSLFTGTLYNEQFFGPGTRLTVL.

V usage is TRBV5-1 and J usage is TRBJ2-3, with TRBD2 matching 8 bases. Germline values: CDR1 SGHRS, CDR2 YFSETQ. The CDR3 totals 14 residues. The junction had 7 bases not matched to a gene; V was cut back by 4 bases and J by 6 bases. CDR3 DNA sequence: TGCGCCAGCAGCGCGGGACTAGAGGTGGATACGCAGTATTTT. Translation: CASSAGLEVDTQYF.

The genes are TRBV6-1 and TRBJ1-2, with D tentatively TRBD1 (5 bases). The CDR3 extends over 14 amino acids. V lost 3 bases to trimming and J lost 8 bases, with 16 bases between them. Germline CDR1 is MNHNS and CDR2 is SASEGT. The CDR3 region is CASSDPLAGRGYTF. In DNA form, the CDR3 reads TGTGCCAGCAGTGACCCCCTCGCAGGGCGAGGCTACACCTTC.

This rearrangement joins TRBV30 to TRBJ1-2, with 7 bases matching TRBD1. Trimming cost V 0 bases and J 3 bases; bases outside gene matches: 13. The CDR3 is 17 residues long. Germline V gene sequence: CDR1 GTSNPN, CDR2 SVGIG (reference sequence). The CDR3 DNA reads as TGTGCCTGGAGTGTTTGGCAGGGGGGAAGATATGACTATGGCTACACCTTC. Translating it yields CAWSVWQGGRYDYGYTF.

This clone showed up just a few times. The chain recombines TRBV14 with TRBJ2-1; 8 bases match TRBD2. CDR1 and CDR2 (germline): SGHDN, FVKESK. This CDR3 contains 20 residues. Trimming cost V 1 base and J 0 bases; bases outside gene matches: 14. CDR3 in amino acids: CASSQAAGPKRGSSYNEQFF. DNA of the CDR3: TGTGCCAGCAGCCAAGCGGCAGGGCCCAAGCGGGGGAGCTCCTACAATGAGCAGTTCTTC.

The chain has TRBV4-1 and TRBJ2-7, with 10 nucleotides matching TRBD2. Germline loops: CDR1 MGHRA, CDR2 YSYEKL. The CDR3 extends over 17 amino acids. The V gene end was trimmed by 1 base and the J gene end by 0 bases; junction bases not matched to a gene: 6. The CDR3 region has the DNA TGCGCCAGCAGCCAAGTGACTAGCGGGTTGAGCTCCTACGAGCAGTACTTC. Protein product: CASSQVTSGLSSYEQYF.

The genes are TRBV5-1 and TRBJ2-3; maybe TRBD2 (5 bases). Per the germline V gene, CDR1 is SGHRS and CDR2 is YFSETQ. The CDR3 consists of 15 residues. With 1 base removed from V and 4 bases from J, the gap between germline ends came to 13 bases. The CDR3 reads CASSLLQRGSDTQYF. The DNA for the CDR3 is TGCGCCAGCAGCTTGCTCCAGAGAGGGTCAGATACGCAGTATTTT.